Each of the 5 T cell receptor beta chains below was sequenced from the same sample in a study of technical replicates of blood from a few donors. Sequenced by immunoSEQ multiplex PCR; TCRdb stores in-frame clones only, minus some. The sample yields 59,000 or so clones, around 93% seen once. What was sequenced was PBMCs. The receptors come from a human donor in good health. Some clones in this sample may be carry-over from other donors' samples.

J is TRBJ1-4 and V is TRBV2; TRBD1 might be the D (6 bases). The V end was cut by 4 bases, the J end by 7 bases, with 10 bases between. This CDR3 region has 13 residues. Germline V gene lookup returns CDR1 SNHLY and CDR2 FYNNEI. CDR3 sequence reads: CASSGGGREKLFF. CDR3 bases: TGTGCCAGCAGTGGAGGGGGACGTGAAAAACTGTTTTTT.

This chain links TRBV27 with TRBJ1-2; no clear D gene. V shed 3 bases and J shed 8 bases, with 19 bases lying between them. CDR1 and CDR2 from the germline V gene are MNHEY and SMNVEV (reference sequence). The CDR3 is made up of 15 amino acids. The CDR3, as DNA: TGTGCCAGCAGTTTCCTCTCTTCGAGGGTGGAGGGCTACACCTTC. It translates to CASSFLSSRVEGYTF.

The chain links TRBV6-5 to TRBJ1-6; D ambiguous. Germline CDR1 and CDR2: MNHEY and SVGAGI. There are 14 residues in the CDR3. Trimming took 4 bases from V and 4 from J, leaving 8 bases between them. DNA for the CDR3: TGTGCCAGCAGTTCCGGTTGGTATAATTCACCCCTCCACTTT. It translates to CASSSGWYNSPLHF.

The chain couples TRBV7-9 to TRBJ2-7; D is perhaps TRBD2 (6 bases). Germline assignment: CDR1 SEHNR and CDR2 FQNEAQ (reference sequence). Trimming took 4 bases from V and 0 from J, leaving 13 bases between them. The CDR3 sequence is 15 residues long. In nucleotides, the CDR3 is TGTGCCAGCAGCTCCGCGGGGAGAAACTCCTACGAGCAGTACTTC. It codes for CASSSAGRNSYEQYF.

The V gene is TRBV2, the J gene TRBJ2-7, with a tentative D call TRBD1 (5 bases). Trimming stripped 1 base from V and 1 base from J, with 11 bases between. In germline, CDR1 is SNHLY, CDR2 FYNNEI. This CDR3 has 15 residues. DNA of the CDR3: TGTGCCAGCAGTGAAGGGGGCGCACTTTCCTACGAGCAGTACTTC. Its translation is CASSEGGALSYEQYF. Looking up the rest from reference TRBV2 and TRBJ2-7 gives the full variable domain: EPEVTQTPSHQVTQMGQEVILRCVPISNHLYFYWYRQILGQKVEFLVSFYNNEISEKSEIFDDQFSVERPDGSNFTLKIRSTKLEDSAMYFCASSEGGALSYEQYFGPGTRLTVT.